This TCR beta chain came from a study of blood T cell repertoires in COVID-19. Whole-study context: Acute-phase and convalescent COVID-19 samples originated in the United States, Italy and Spain. T cells, B-cell-depleted T cells, or PBMCs provided the cDNA or gDNA that served as material.

The CDR3 is 14 amino acids. V was pared by 2 bases and J by 11 bases, with 14 bases between. Looked up from germline, CDR1 is SGHRS and CDR2 is YFSETQ. In the original analysis: The assay estimated nucleated cells by amplifying reference gene primers. The method was immunoSEQ multiplex PCR; TCRdb's version includes in-frame clones alone and lacks a portion of them. V, J and clone size are taken as reported in that table, and D and trimming were inferred from the DNA itself. The table has approximately 78,000 clones, approximately 82% seen once. This clonotype originated in a woman of 80 years or more with acute or convalescent COVID-19. The chain recombines TRBV5-1 with TRBJ1-6; no clear D gene. Sequenced material: peripheral blood. The CDR3 here is CASSLAPGTPPLHF. The CDR3 DNA sequence: TGCGCCAGCAGCTTAGCACCCGGTACTCCACCCCTCCACTTT. Full variable domain (outside the CDR3, taken from reference TRBV5-1 and TRBJ1-6): KAGVTQTPRYLIKTRGQQVTLSCSPISGHRSVSWYQQTPGQGLQFLFEYFSETQRNKGNFPGRFSGRQFSNSRSEMNVSTLELGDSALYLCASSLAPGTPPLHFGNGTRLTVT.